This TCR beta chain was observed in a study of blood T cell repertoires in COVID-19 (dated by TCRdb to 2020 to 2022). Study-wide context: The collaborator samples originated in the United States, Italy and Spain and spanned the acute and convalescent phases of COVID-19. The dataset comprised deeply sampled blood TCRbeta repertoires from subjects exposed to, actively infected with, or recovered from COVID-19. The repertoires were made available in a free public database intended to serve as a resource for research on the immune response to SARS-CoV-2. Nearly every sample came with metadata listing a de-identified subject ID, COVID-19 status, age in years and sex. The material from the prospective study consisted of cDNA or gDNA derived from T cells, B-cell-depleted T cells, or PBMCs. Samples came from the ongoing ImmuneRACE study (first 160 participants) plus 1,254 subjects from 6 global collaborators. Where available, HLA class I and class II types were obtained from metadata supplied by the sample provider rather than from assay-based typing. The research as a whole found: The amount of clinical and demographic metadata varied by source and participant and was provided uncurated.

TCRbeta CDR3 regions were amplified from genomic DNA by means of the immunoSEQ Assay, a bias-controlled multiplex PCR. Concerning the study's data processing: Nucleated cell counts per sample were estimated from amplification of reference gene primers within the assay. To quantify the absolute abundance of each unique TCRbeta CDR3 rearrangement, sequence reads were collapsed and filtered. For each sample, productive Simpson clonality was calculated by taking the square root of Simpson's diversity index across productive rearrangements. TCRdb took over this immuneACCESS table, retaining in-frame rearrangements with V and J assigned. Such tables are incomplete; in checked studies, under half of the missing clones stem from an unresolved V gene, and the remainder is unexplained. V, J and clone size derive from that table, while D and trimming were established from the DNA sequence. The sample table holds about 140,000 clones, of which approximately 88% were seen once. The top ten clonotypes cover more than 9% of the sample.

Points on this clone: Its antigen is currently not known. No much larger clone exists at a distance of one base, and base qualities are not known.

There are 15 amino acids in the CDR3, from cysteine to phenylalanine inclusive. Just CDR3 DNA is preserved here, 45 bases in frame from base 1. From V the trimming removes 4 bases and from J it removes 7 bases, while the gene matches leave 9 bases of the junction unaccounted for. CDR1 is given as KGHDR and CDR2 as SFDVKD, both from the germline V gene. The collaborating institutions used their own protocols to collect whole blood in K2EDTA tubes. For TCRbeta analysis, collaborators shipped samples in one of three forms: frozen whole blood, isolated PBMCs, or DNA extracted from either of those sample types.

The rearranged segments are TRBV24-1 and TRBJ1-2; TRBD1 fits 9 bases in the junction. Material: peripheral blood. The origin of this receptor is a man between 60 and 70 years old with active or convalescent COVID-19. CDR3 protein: CATSDPRDRDFGYTF. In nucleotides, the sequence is TGTGCCACCAGTGACCCCCGGGACAGGGATTTTGGCTACACCTTC.